Below are 26 T cell receptor delta chains sequenced from a single sample in a study of gamma-delta chains in newborns, infants, children. TCRdb ran CATT on the reads. The table lists fewer than 12,000 delta-chain clones, roughly 9% of them singletons, with under 9.5% in the top ten. The specimen sequenced was blood. These receptors originate from a child who was a newborn, infant or young child, either healthy, febrile or measles-vaccinated (not recorded which).

Details on this clone: A much larger clonotype is one base distant, so this may be a read error. The rearrangement links TRDV2 to TRDJ3, with TRDD3 matching over 8 bases. The CDR3 has 22 amino acids. V gave up 0 bases and J gave up 0 bases; unmatched junction bases: 15. Germline lookup yields CDR1 GEAIGNYY and CDR2 EKD. The CDR3 nucleotides read TGTGCCTGTGACACCGACCCCAATGGGGGATTTCATTCCTCCTGGGACACCCGACAGATGTTTTTC. Protein sequence: CACDTDPNGGFHSSWDTRQMFF.

This clone was detected only a few times. Other DNA sequences from this sample encode an identical CDR3 as well. CDR3 in amino acids: CAFNPSDKLIF. CDR3 coding DNA: TGTGCCTTTAACCCCTCCGATAAACTCATCTTT. The J gene is TRDJ1, the V gene TRDV3; D uncertain. V dropped 1 base and J dropped 3 bases, with 6 bases sitting between them. The CDR3 length is 11 residues. Germline values: CDR1 TVYSNPD, CDR2 GDNSRS (reference sequence).

The V call is TRDV3, the J call TRDJ1; 11 bases are shared with TRDD3. Germline CDR1 and CDR2: TVYSNPD and GDNSRS (reference sequence). CDR3 length: 19 amino acids. V shed 3 bases and J 4 bases; nucleotides not matched to a gene: 22. The CDR3 here is CALGGLPTVLGDTGDKLIF. Written as DNA, the CDR3 is TGTGCCTTGGGGGGCCTTCCTACGGTTTTGGGGGATACGGGCGATAAACTCATCTTT.

By share of the sample, this clone is medium-sized. The chain joins TRDV2 to TRDJ3; 9 nucleotides align to TRDD3. Trimming removed 2 bases from V and 0 bases from J; junction bases left unmatched: 7. This CDR3 is built from 19 residues. The V gene's germline CDR1 is GEAIGNYY and CDR2 EKD. The CDR3 sequence: CACDSTGGTISWDTRQMFF. The CDR3 DNA follows: TGTGCCTGTGACAGTACTGGGGGAACGATCTCCTGGGACACCCGACAGATGTTTTTC.

A word on this clone: Other DNA sequences from this sample encode an identical CDR3 as well. The chain uses TRDV2 and TRDJ3; 12 bases align to TRDD3. After removal of 4 bases from V and 0 bases from J, the junction contained 6 bases not matched to a gene. From germline, CDR1 is GEAIGNYY and CDR2 EKD. This CDR3 region has 19 residues. This CDR3 reads CACDPVLGDTSWDTRQMFF. The CDR3, as DNA: TGTGCCTGTGATCCTGTACTGGGGGATACCTCCTGGGACACCCGACAGATGTTTTTC.

As concerns this clone: A much larger clone lies a single base off, so this may be a read error. The chain joins TRDV2 to TRDJ1; D is unclear. The CDR3 has 16 residues. The germline V gene has CDR1 GEAIGNYY and CDR2 EKD. Trimming removed 0 bases from V and 0 bases from J, with 13 bases in between. DNA for the CDR3: TGTGCCTGTGACACCTTGAGGCACTTGGACACCGATAAACTCATCTTT. This gives the protein CACDTLRHLDTDKLIF.

As for this clone: TCRdb records a much larger clone's protein for this DNA, with a difference at residue 17 that likely arises from a read error; the protein given is the translation of the DNA. This chain joins TRDV2 and TRDJ3; TRDD3 matches at 11 bases. The V gene's germline CDR1 is GEAIGNYY and CDR2 EKD. The CDR3 contains 19 residues. The CDR3 sequence: CACDTVLGDSSWDTRQVFF. CDR3 sequence (DNA): TGTGCCTGTGACACCGTACTGGGGGATAGCTCCTGGGACACCCGACAGGTGTTTTTC.

Details on this clone: A far larger clone is off by one base, so a read error is likely. This specimen includes other DNA sequences encoding the same CDR3. V and J are TRDV2 and TRDJ1, with 13 nucleotides matching TRDD3. The CDR3 is made up of 19 amino acids. CDR1 is GEAIGNYY and CDR2 is EKD in the germline V gene. The CDR3 nucleotides are TGTGCCTGTGACTCCCTACTGGGGGATACGGTGGGGTACACCGATAAACTTATCTTT. It specifies CACDSLLGDTVGYTDKLIF.

CDR3 loop: CACDAVLARGDTAVGLIF. The CDR3 DNA reads TGTGCCTGTGACGCCGTCCTGGCTCGGGGGGATACGGCGGTTGGACTCATCTTT. The chain combines TRDV2 with TRDJ1, with 10 nucleotides matching TRDD3. Trimming removed 3 bases from V and 10 bases from J; junction bases left unmatched: 22. There are 18 residues in the CDR3. From germline, CDR1 is GEAIGNYY and CDR2 EKD.

CDR3 bases: TGTGCTCTTGGGGCGCCCTCAACTCTCTCCGCCTCAACTGGGGATACCGATAAACTCATCTTT. Encoded protein: CALGAPSTLSASTGDTDKLIF. The gene calls are TRDV1 and TRDJ1, with 7 bases matching TRDD3. This CDR3 is built from 21 residues. With V trimmed by 4 bases and J by 2 bases, 25 bases remained unmatched. Germline-derived CDR1 and CDR2 are TSWWSYY and QGS.

This clone came up a few times. For the CDR3, the DNA is TGTGCCTGTGACCCCACAGAAAGCTCCTGGGACACCCGACAGATGTTTTTC. Translated, it gives CACDPTESSWDTRQMFF. This chain joins TRDV2 and TRDJ3, with unresolved D. The CDR3 is 17 residues long. Per the germline V gene, CDR1 is GEAIGNYY and CDR2 is EKD. V was pared by 3 bases and J by 0 bases, with 11 bases between.

A note on this clone: At one end the junction does not follow the germline gene, possibly because of a read error. The rearrangement joins TRDV2 to TRDJ1; 10 bases match TRDD3. The CDR3 is made up of 16 amino acids. CDR1 GEAIGNYY and CDR2 EKD come from the germline V gene. The CDR3 region is CARDTVGDTPTDKLIF. The CDR3 bases are TGTGCCCGTGACACAGTGGGGGATACCCCCACCGATAAACTCATCTTT.

There are a few counts of this clone. This chain joins TRDV1 and TRDJ1; the D gene could be TRDD2 or TRDD3 (7 bases each). Germline CDR1 reads TSWWSYY; CDR2 reads QGS. This CDR3 is 23 amino acids long. Trimming pared 5 bases from V and 0 bases from J, leaving 37 bases between. The CDR3 sequence is CALGNPPPSSSGGDRGNTDKLIF. CDR3 in DNA: TGTGCTCTTGGGAATCCGCCTCCTTCCTCGTCGGGAGGGGATAGGGGTAACACCGATAAACTCATCTTT.

The J gene is TRDJ1, the V gene TRDV1; perhaps TRDD2 as D (6 bases). Trimming removed 2 bases at V and 3 bases at J, with 13 bases between. CDR1 is TSWWSYY, CDR2 QGS, per germline. The CDR3 is 15 amino acids. The chain's CDR3 is CALGEGVLPPDKLIF. Written as DNA, the CDR3 is TGTGCTCTTGGGGAAGGCGTCCTACCACCCGATAAACTCATCTTT.

The chain joins TRDV1 to TRDJ1; 12 bases map to TRDD3. Germline V gene data show CDR1 as TSWWSYY and CDR2 as QGS. J lost 2 bases, V lost 8 bases, and 24 bases had no gene match. The CDR3 runs to 21 residues. Written as DNA, the CDR3 is TGTGCTCTTCTTCTACGTACCCCCCCCTTACTGGGGGATACCCTTACCGATAAACTCATCTTT. Protein sequence: CALLLRTPPLLGDTLTDKLIF.

This chain joins TRDV2 and TRDJ2; 7 bases are shared with TRDD3. V lost 3 bases, J lost 0 bases, and 18 bases stayed unmatched. CDR1 GEAIGNYY and CDR2 EKD come from the germline V gene. This CDR3 has 20 residues. CDR3 nucleotides: TGTGCCTGTGACTCACTACGAGCAGGGGATATCCCTACTTTGACAGCACAACTCTTCTTT. Protein product: CACDSLRAGDIPTLTAQLFF.

This clone was observed a few times. With a much larger clone just one base away, this may be a read error. This chain joins TRDV2 and TRDJ1, with TRDD3 matching 13 bases. V lost 3 bases and J lost 2; bases outside the gene matches: 17. There are 20 residues in the CDR3. The germline gives CDR1 GEAIGNYY, CDR2 EKD. CDR3: CACDPVPRLGDTWHTDKLIF. CDR3 DNA sequence: TGTGCCTGTGACCCCGTTCCCCGACTGGGGGATACGTGGCATACCGATAAACTCATCTTT.

This clone was picked up a small number of times. The chain employs TRDV1 and TRDJ1; unclear D gene. CDR1 is TSWWSYY and CDR2 is QGS in the germline V gene. The ends were cut back, 0 bases at V and 0 bases at J, with 14 bases in the middle. The CDR3 covers 17 residues. The DNA of the CDR3 is TGTGCTCTTGGGGAACTTGAGCCGGCAAGGTACACCGATAAACTCATCTTT. Its translation: CALGELEPARYTDKLIF.

Worth noting for this clone: TCRdb records a much larger clone's protein for this DNA, with a difference at residue 6 that likely arises from a read error; the protein given is the translation of the DNA. The chain links TRDV2 to TRDJ3, with a weak D call TRDD3 (6 bases). The CDR3 covers 19 residues. V lost 0 bases, J lost 0 bases, and 14 bases lay in between. Germline V CDR1 and CDR2: GEAIGNYY, EKD. The CDR3 spells CACDTTGPGSSWDTRQMFF. The CDR3 DNA is TGTGCCTGTGACACCACTGGGCCAGGTAGCTCCTGGGACACCCGACAGATGTTTTTC.

This clone appeared once. This chain uses TRDV2 with TRDJ2, with TRDD3 matching 10 bases. CDR1 GEAIGNYY and CDR2 EKD come from the germline V gene. CDR3 length: 18 amino acids. V lost 1 base, J lost 1 base, and 8 bases stayed unmatched. CDR3 bases: TGTGCCTGTGACACTTTACTGGGGGATCCTATTTTGACAGCACAACTCTTCTTT. Protein: CACDTLLGDPILTAQLFF.

This clone is labeled medium-sized. V is TRDV2 and J is TRDJ3; 10 bases fit TRDD3. The CDR3 contains 21 residues. In germline, CDR1 is GEAIGNYY, CDR2 EKD. V was clipped by 0 bases and J by 0 bases; unmatched bases: 10. DNA for the CDR3: TGTGCCTGTGACACCGTTCGGACTGGGGGATCCGGCTCCTGGGACACCCGACAGATGTTTTTC. As protein: CACDTVRTGGSGSWDTRQMFF.

This clone is judged large. At the DNA level, this CDR3 is encoded by other sequences in the same sample as well. The chain uses TRDV2 and TRDJ3, with D unclear. Trimming removed 0 bases at V and 4 bases at J, with 0 bases between. Per germline, CDR1 GEAIGNYY and CDR2 EKD. The CDR3 contains 13 residues. CDR3 DNA: TGTGCCTGTGACACCTGGGACACCCGACAGATGTTTTTC. Translation: CACDTWDTRQMFF.

This clone was counted a few times. The translation of this DNA and the TCRdb protein of a much larger clone differ at residue 12, probably owing to a read error; the protein shown here is translated from the DNA. CDR3 loop: CACDTLSPSGGCRTDKLIF. CDR3 sequence (DNA): TGTGCCTGTGACACCCTTTCACCCTCTGGGGGATGCCGCACCGATAAACTCATCTTT. The V call is TRDV2, the J call TRDJ1; 9 bases are a match to TRDD3. With 0 bases clipped from V and 1 base from J, the junction kept 14 bases outside the gene matches. The CDR3 spans 19 residues. Germline V lookup: CDR1 GEAIGNYY, CDR2 EKD.

About this clone itself: A read error may explain this, as a much larger clone is one base away. The chain carries TRDV2 and TRDJ1, with 13 bases matching TRDD3. CDR3 length: 17 residues. V shed 3 bases, J shed 3 bases, and the junction held 9 bases outside the gene matches. Germline CDR1 GEAIGNYY, CDR2 EKD. In DNA form, the CDR3 reads TGTGCCTGTGACTCCTTACTGGGGGATACGTACGCCGATAAACTCATCTTT. Translated: CACDSLLGDTYADKLIF.

The table lists this clone with a few counts. The protein that TCRdb holds for this DNA derives from a much larger clone and differs from the translated DNA at residue 5, which likely indicates a read error; the protein shown here is translated from the DNA. Different DNA sequences within this sample yield the same CDR3. The genes are TRDV2 and TRDJ3; 12 bases line up with TRDD3. V was pared by 0 bases and J by 3 bases, with 5 bases of the junction left unmatched. The CDR3 is made up of 19 amino acids. Germline CDR1 and CDR2: GEAIGNYY and EKD. CDR3 amino acids: CACDTVLGDTSWDTRQMFF. DNA for the CDR3: TGTGCCTGTGACACCGTACTGGGGGATACTAGCTGGGACACCCGACAGATGTTTTTC.

This clone qualifies as large (0.1 to 1%). The same CDR3 is also encoded by other DNA sequences in this sample. The rearrangement joins TRDV1 to TRDJ1, with TRDD3 matching over 13 bases. This CDR3 has 25 amino acids. J lost 3 bases, V lost 4 bases, and 32 bases had no gene match. Looked up from germline, CDR1 is TSWWSYY and CDR2 is QGS. The DNA of the CDR3 is TGTGCTCTTGGGGGCTACCCAGAGGTCTTTGCTTTACTGGGGGATACGGGGACTCACCCCGATAAACTCATCTTT. It translates to CALGGYPEVFALLGDTGTHPDKLIF.